These 21 T cell receptor beta chains were all obtained from the same sample, sequenced in a study of identical twins. In TCRdb, the 5' RACE reads were re-called with MiXCR into one record per CDR3 protein. In the table there are around 960,000 distinct CDR3 sequences, approximately 13% of which are singletons. This sample also belongs to another study, concerning yellow fever vaccine responses in identical twins.

The specimen sequenced was PBMCs. The receptor set was obtained from a woman under 30 in good health.

This clonotype appeared a few times. J is TRBJ1-5 and V is TRBV27; D perhaps matches TRBD1 (5 bases). V dropped 4 bases and J dropped 7 bases, with 14 bases sitting between them. The length of the CDR3 is 14 residues. CDR1 MNHEY and CDR2 SMNVEV come from the germline V gene (reference sequence). This CDR3 reads CASSWDPAGQPQHF. In DNA, the CDR3 is TGTGCCAGCAGTTGGGACCCAGCCGGGCAGCCCCAGCATTTT.

The V gene is TRBV7-2, the J gene TRBJ2-2; the D call may be TRBD1 or TRBD2 (6 bases each). CDR1 is SGHTA and CDR2 is FQGNSA in the germline V gene. V was shortened by 7 bases and J by 1 base, with 16 bases between the two germline ends. This CDR3 is 16 amino acids long. CDR3 protein: CASTRWGAKNTGELFF. In DNA, the CDR3 is TGTGCCAGCACCCGCTGGGGGGCTAAGAACACCGGGGAGCTGTTTTTT.

This clonotype appeared once. The J gene is TRBJ1-6, the V gene TRBV6-1; a possible D gene is TRBD1 (5 bases). This CDR3 spans 14 amino acids. V was clipped by 1 base and J by 7 bases, with 8 bases between them. Germline V gene data show CDR1 as MNHNS and CDR2 as SASEGT. The CDR3, as DNA: TGTGCCAGCAGTGAAGACAGGTTCAATTCACCCCTCCACTTT. It is translated as CASSEDRFNSPLHF.

This chain's CDR3 is CASSLTRAGSQETQYF. The CDR3 region has the DNA TGTGCCAGCAGCCTTACACGCGCGGGCAGCCAAGAGACCCAGTACTTC. The chain couples TRBV7-8 to TRBJ2-5; weak D call: TRBD2 (5 bases). Trimming stripped 5 bases from V and 1 base from J, with 17 bases between. CDR3 length equals 16 residues. The germline V gene has CDR1 SGHVS and CDR2 FQNEAQ.

In this sample, this clonotype turned up many times. The J gene is TRBJ2-7, the V gene TRBV27, with no clear D. The CDR3 consists of 13 residues. V lost 5 bases and J 3 bases, leaving 11 bases between the germline ends. CDR1 is MNHEY, CDR2 SMNVEV, per germline (reference sequence). As DNA, the CDR3 is TGTGCCAGCAGTCTCCTTTGGGGCTACGAGCAGTACTTC. This translates into CASSLLWGYEQYF.

This clonotype was counted at least ten times. V is TRBV20-1 and J is TRBJ2-7; a weak D match, TRBD2 (6 bases). This CDR3 contains 15 residues. V shed 0 bases and J shed 3 bases, with 15 bases lying between them. Germline-derived CDR1 and CDR2 are DFQATT and SNEGSKA (reference sequence). The DNA of the CDR3 is TGCAGTGCTAGAGATGGAGGGTCGTCGGGCTACGAGCAGTACGTC. Translated: CSARDGGSSGYEQYV.

This clonotype has only one observation. This chain joins TRBV7-9 and TRBJ2-7, with unresolved D. Trimming removed 2 bases at V and 9 bases at J, with 8 bases between. Germline CDR1 SEHNR, CDR2 FQNEAQ (reference sequence). CDR3 length: 11 amino acids. DNA of the CDR3: TGTGCCAGCAGCTTAAAGGGCATGCAGTACGTC. Protein sequence: CASSLKGMQYV.

The V and J genes are TRBV7-9 and TRBJ2-2; weak D call: TRBD1 (6 bases). CDR3 length: 15 amino acids. Germline CDR1 reads SEHNR; CDR2 reads FQNEAQ (reference sequence). Trimming shortened V by 5 bases and J by 1 base, and 11 bases separated the two germline ends. The CDR3 region is CASSRPDRNTGELFF. The CDR3 bases are TGTGCCAGCAGCCGACCGGACAGGAACACCGGGGAGCTGTTTTTT. Variable domain in full (rest from reference TRBV7-9 and TRBJ2-2): DTGVSQNPRHKITKRGQNVTFRCDPISEHNRLYWYRQTLGQGPEFLTYFQNEAQLEKSRLLSDRFSAERPKGSFSTLEIQRTEQGDSAMYLCASSRPDRNTGELFFGEGSRLTVL.

This clonotype was picked up many times. This chain connects TRBV5-6 to TRBJ2-7; possible D gene TRBD2, 6 bases. The germline CDR1 and CDR2 sequences are SGHDT and YYEEEE. Between the trimmed V and J ends, which lost 1 base and 6 bases, there was a span of 11 bases. CDR3 size: 13 residues. The CDR3 is CASSLREIGEQYF. For the CDR3, the DNA is TGTGCCAGCAGCTTGCGGGAGATCGGCGAGCAGTACTTC. The full variable domain, in which reference TRBV5-6 and TRBJ2-7 provide the parts outside the CDR3, is DAGVTQSPTHLIKTRGQQVTLRCSPKSGHDTVSWYQQALGQGPQFIFQYYEEEERQRGNFPDRFSGHQFPNYSSELNVNALLLGDSALYLCASSLREIGEQYFGPGTRLTVT.

V gene TRBV12-3 or TRBV12-4 combines with J gene TRBJ1-1, with 8 nucleotides matching TRBD1. The CDR3 is 14 residues long. V trimming: 6 bases; J trimming: 6 bases; junction bases outside the gene matches: 9. The CDR3 DNA follows: TGTGCCAGCAGACCCGGACAGGGAGGAGCTGAAGCTTTCTTT. This sequence encodes CASRPGQGGAEAFF.

This clonotype appeared many times. The rearrangement joins TRBV14 to TRBJ2-1; the D gene is possibly TRBD2 (8 bases). Germline CDR1 and CDR2: SGHDN and FVKESK. Trimming removed 2 bases from V and 8 bases from J, with 19 bases in between. The CDR3 extends over 16 amino acids. This CDR3 is CASSQSGSFRGDEQFF. CDR3 DNA: TGTGCCAGCAGCCAAAGCGGGAGCTTCAGGGGGGATGAGCAGTTCTTC. Drawing the rest from reference TRBV14 and TRBJ2-1, the complete variable domain is EAGVTQFPSHSVIEKGQTVTLRCDPISGHDNLYWYRRVMGKEIKFLLHFVKESKQDESGMPNNRFLAERTGGTYSTLKVQPAELEDSGVYFCASSQSGSFRGDEQFFGPGTRLTVL.

This clonotype was seen a few times. The chain couples TRBV7-9 to TRBJ1-1; a weak D match, TRBD1 (6 bases). The germline CDR1 and CDR2 sequences are SEHNR and FQNEAQ (reference sequence). This CDR3 comprises 17 residues. The V gene lost 5 bases and the J gene lost 4 bases, with 23 bases spanning the gap. Here the CDR3 reads CASSDFEGDGLVTEAFF. CDR3 nucleotide sequence: TGTGCCAGCAGCGACTTTGAGGGGGACGGGTTGGTCACTGAAGCTTTCTTT.

This chain links TRBV29-1 with TRBJ2-3; D tentatively fits TRBD1 or TRBD2 (5 bases each). With 4 bases removed from V and 4 bases from J, the gap between germline ends came to 15 bases. Germline V CDR1 and CDR2: SQVTM, ANQGSEA. This CDR3 is built from 14 residues. The DNA of the CDR3 is TGCAGCGTTGTCTTCCGGGACCTAGCAGATACGCAGTATTTT. Translation: CSVVFRDLADTQYF.

Notes on this clonotype: A junction end diverges from the germline sequence, so it may reflect a read error. The rearrangement uses TRBV10-3 and TRBJ2-1, with D possibly matching TRBD2 (5 bases). Germline V lookup: CDR1 ENHRY, CDR2 SYGVKD. This CDR3 region has 13 residues. The CDR3 nucleotides are TGTGCCTCGTGTAGCGAGAGGGCCAATGAGCAGTCCTTC. Protein product: CASCSERANEQSF.

This clonotype came up a few times. This chain links TRBV2 with TRBJ2-2; D not certain. V lost 3 bases to trimming and J lost 1 base, with 6 bases between them. This CDR3 has 14 residues. CDR1 is SNHLY and CDR2 is FYNNEI in the germline V gene. The CDR3 sequence: CASSESENTGELFF. The CDR3 DNA reads as TGTGCCAGCAGTGAGAGCGAGAACACCGGGGAGCTGTTTTTT.

This chain connects TRBV10-3 to TRBJ2-1, with D maybe TRBD2 (6 bases). The V end was cut by 0 bases, the J end by 10 bases, with 22 bases between. This CDR3 region has 17 residues. In germline, CDR1 is ENHRY, CDR2 SYGVKD. The CDR3 here is CAISESAGTVGWEEQFF. The CDR3 nucleotides read TGTGCCATCAGTGAGTCGGCGGGAACGGTAGGATGGGAAGAGCAGTTCTTC.

This chain joins TRBV6-1 and TRBJ2-1; 11 bases fit TRBD2. CDR1 is MNHNS, CDR2 SASEGT, per germline. The CDR3 runs to 14 residues. V gave up 7 bases and J gave up 10 bases; unmatched junction bases: 9. CDR3 sequence reads: CASIGLLAGEEQFF. Here the CDR3 DNA reads TGTGCCAGCATCGGGCTACTAGCGGGAGAAGAGCAGTTCTTC.

This clonotype was observed a handful of times. V gene TRBV12-3 or TRBV12-4 combines with J gene TRBJ1-6; tentatively, D is TRBD1 (5 bases). CDR3 length: 13 residues. Trimming took 3 bases from V and 13 from J, leaving 13 bases between them. The DNA of the CDR3 is TGTGCCAGCAGTTTGGGGTATCGGGGGCCCCTCCACTTT. It codes for CASSLGYRGPLHF.

The J gene is TRBJ2-5, the V gene TRBV10-3; TRBD2 matches 8 bases. The CDR3 consists of 15 residues. In germline, CDR1 is ENHRY, CDR2 SYGVKD. With V trimmed by 6 bases and J by 4 bases, 10 bases remained unmatched. In nucleotides, the CDR3 is TGTGCCATCAGGAAGGGACTAGAAGGTGGAGAGACCCAGTACTTC. Protein: CAIRKGLEGGETQYF.

The chain links TRBV9 to TRBJ2-7, with 7 bases aligning to TRBD1. Trimming at V came to 3 bases and at J to 2 bases, leaving 8 bases not matched to a gene. Germline-derived CDR1 and CDR2 are SGDLS and YYNGEE. The CDR3 totals 15 residues. The CDR3: CASSATGAGAYEQYF. CDR3 DNA sequence: TGTGCCAGCAGCGCTACAGGGGCGGGCGCCTACGAGCAGTACTTC.

This clonotype was detected ten times or more. V is TRBV5-1 and J is TRBJ2-2; D gene ambiguous. This CDR3 contains 16 residues. From germline, CDR1 is SGHRS and CDR2 YFSETQ. V lost 1 base, J lost 7 bases, and 17 bases lay in between. The CDR3 DNA reads TGCGCCAGCAGCTTGCTGGCCGACAAGCGCGACGGGGAGCTGTTTTTT. Amino acids: CASSLLADKRDGELFF.